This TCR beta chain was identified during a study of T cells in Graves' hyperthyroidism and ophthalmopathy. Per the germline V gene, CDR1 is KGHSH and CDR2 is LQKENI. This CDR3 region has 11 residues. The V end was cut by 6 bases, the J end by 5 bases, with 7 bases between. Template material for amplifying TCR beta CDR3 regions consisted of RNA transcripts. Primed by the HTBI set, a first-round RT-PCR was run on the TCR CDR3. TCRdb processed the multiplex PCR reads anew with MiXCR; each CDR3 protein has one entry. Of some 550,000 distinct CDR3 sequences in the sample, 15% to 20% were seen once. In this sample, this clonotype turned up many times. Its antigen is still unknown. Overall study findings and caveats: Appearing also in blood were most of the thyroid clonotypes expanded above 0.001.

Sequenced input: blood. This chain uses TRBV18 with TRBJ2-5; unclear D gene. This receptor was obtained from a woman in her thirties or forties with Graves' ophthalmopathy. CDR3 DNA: TGTGCCAGCTCTGCCACGGAGACCCAGTACTTC. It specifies CASSATETQYF.